Listed below are T cell receptor beta chains from one sample, sequenced in a study of spatial heterogeneity in lung cancer. TCRdb reprocessed the 5' RACE reads via MiXCR and lists one record per CDR3 protein. Of 35,000 to 55,000 distinct CDR3 sequences listed, 12% were seen once; the top ten hold more than 25%. The sequencing used PBMCs, collected at follow-up. The receptors were gathered from a male donor with early-stage non-small cell lung cancer. CDR3s include the opening cysteine and the closing phenylalanine or tryptophan. D genes are given only for firm matches. Only part of the rows carry a size: once, few, many, or a class if the clone is expanded.

J: TRBJ1-6; D: .; length: 14; size: .; V: TRBV28; DNA: TGTGCCAGCGGGGAACAGGGACCGCTTTTTGCCCTCCACTTT; CDR3: CASGEQGPLFALHF
J: TRBJ2-3; D: .; length: 13; size: once; V: TRBV3-1; DNA: TGTGCCAGCAGCTATGGATCCTCAGATACGCAGTATTTT; CDR3: CASSYGSSDTQYF
J: TRBJ2-5; D: .; length: 10; size: few; V: TRBV5-8; DNA: TGTGCCAGCAATTCGGAGACCCAGTACTTC; CDR3: CASNSETQYF
J: TRBJ2-3; D: .; length: 16; size: .; V: TRBV5-4; DNA: TGTGCCAGCAGTCTTGCGACGGGGGCCTACACAGATACGCAGTATTTT; CDR3: CASSLATGAYTDTQYF
J: TRBJ1-2; D: .; length: 18; size: .; V: TRBV14; DNA: TGTGCCAGCAGCCGATCCCACAACAGGGTCCGGTTCGACTATGGCTACACCTTC; CDR3: CASSRSHNRVRFDYGYTF
J: TRBJ1-5; D: .; length: 16; size: few; V: TRBV28; DNA: TGTGCCAGCAGTTCATCGAAACAGGGTCGGAGTCAGCCCCAGCATTTT; CDR3: CASSSSKQGRSQPQHF
J: TRBJ2-3; D: .; length: 14; size: many; V: TRBV6-1; DNA: TGTGCCAGCAGTGAGCAGGGTTGGACAGATACGCAGTATTTT; CDR3: CASSEQGWTDTQYF
J: TRBJ2-2; D: .; length: 13; size: few; V: TRBV18; DNA: TGTGCCAGCTCACCAAGAGACACCGGGGAGCTGTTTTTT; CDR3: CASSPRDTGELFF
J: TRBJ2-7; D: .; length: 11; size: many; V: TRBV28; DNA: TGTGCCAGCCGGGACACTTACGAGCAGTACTTC; CDR3: CASRDTYEQYF
J: TRBJ2-1; D: .; length: 15; size: .; V: TRBV7-9; DNA: TGTGCCAGCAGCTTATTGCAGGGTTCCTACAATGAGCAGTTCTTC; CDR3: CASSLLQGSYNEQFF
J: TRBJ1-1; D: .; length: 15; size: .; V: TRBV29-1; DNA: TGCAGCGTCCCGACTATGGGACTACCTTTTGATGAAGCTTTCTTT; CDR3: CSVPTMGLPFDEAFF
J: TRBJ2-3; D: .; length: 16; size: .; V: TRBV2; DNA: TGTGCCAGCAGTGACGGGACGACCGGAAGGACAGATACGCAGTATTTT; CDR3: CASSDGTTGRTDTQYF
J: TRBJ1-2; D: .; length: 15; size: few; V: TRBV4-1; DNA: TGCGCCAGCAGCCAAGAAGGGTTGGCTAACTATGGCTACACCTTC; CDR3: CASSQEGLANYGYTF
J: TRBJ2-3; D: TRBD2; length: 20; size: few; V: TRBV29-1; DNA: TGCAGCGTTGATCCGGGATTTCGTCGGCTAGCGGACACAAGCACAGATACGCAGTATTTT; CDR3: CSVDPGFRRLADTSTDTQYF
J: TRBJ2-3; D: TRBD2; length: 16; size: .; V: TRBV20-1; DNA: TGCAGTGCTAGAGATCGAGGCGGGAGCCAGGGAGATACGCAGTATTTT; CDR3: CSARDRGGSQGDTQYF
J: TRBJ2-3; D: TRBD2; length: 13; size: many; V: TRBV30; DNA: TGTGCCTCCACTAGCGGGCCCTGGGATACGCAGTATTTT; CDR3: CASTSGPWDTQYF
J: TRBJ2-7; D: .; length: 14; size: .; V: TRBV27; DNA: TGTGCCAGCAAGTCCTTTAGAAGGCCCTACGAGCAGTACTTC; CDR3: CASKSFRRPYEQYF
J: TRBJ1-1; D: .; length: 17; size: many; V: TRBV12-3/TRBV12-4; DNA: TGTGCCAGCAGTTTAGCGAATACGGGATTGGCGAACACTGAAGCTTTCTTT; CDR3: CASSLANTGLANTEAFF
J: TRBJ1-1; D: .; length: 14; size: few; V: TRBV27; DNA: TGTGCCAGCAGTCCGAAGACAGTGAACACTGAAGCTTTCTTT; CDR3: CASSPKTVNTEAFF
J: TRBJ1-1; D: .; length: 13; size: many; V: TRBV7-6; DNA: TGTGCCAGCAGCCTAAGTGAGGGATCTGAAGCTTTCTTT; CDR3: CASSLSEGSEAFF
J: TRBJ2-5; D: .; length: 12; size: many; V: TRBV20-1; DNA: TGCAGTGCTAGGGTGCCGGCGGAGACCCAGTACTTC; CDR3: CSARVPAETQYF
J: TRBJ1-2; D: TRBD1; length: 11; size: few; V: TRBV10-3; DNA: TGTGCCATAGGGACAGGGGAGGGCTACACCTTC; CDR3: CAIGTGEGYTF
J: TRBJ2-7; D: .; length: 15; size: many; V: TRBV7-9; DNA: TGTGCCAGCAGGCTCTCTTCAGGGGACCCCTACGAGCAGTACTTC; CDR3: CASRLSSGDPYEQYF
J: TRBJ2-5; D: TRBD2; length: 14; size: many; V: TRBV3-1; DNA: TGTGCCAGCAGCCTGGTTGAGCGGGGCGGGACCCAGTACTTC; CDR3: CASSLVERGGTQYF
J: TRBJ2-3; D: TRBD1; length: 16; size: .; V: TRBV24-1; DNA: TGTGCCACCAGACCCTCGACAGGGGGCCCCACAGATACGCAGTATTTT; CDR3: CATRPSTGGPTDTQYF
J: TRBJ2-2; D: .; length: 16; size: few; V: TRBV4-1; DNA: TGCGCCAGCAGCCAAGGACCCCAGATGAACACCGGGGAGCTGTTTTTT; CDR3: CASSQGPQMNTGELFF
J: TRBJ2-7; D: .; length: 14; size: .; V: TRBV7-6; DNA: TGTGCCAGCAGCCTGAGTGTGGTTTCCTACGAGCAGTACTTC; CDR3: CASSLSVVSYEQYF
J: TRBJ2-7; D: TRBD1; length: 14; size: many; V: TRBV20-1; DNA: TGCAGTGCTACCCCCGGGACAGGGGGATACGAGCAGTACTTC; CDR3: CSATPGTGGYEQYF
J: TRBJ2-3; D: .; length: 13; size: many; V: TRBV2; DNA: TGTGCCAGCAGCCCGGGGGGCACAGATACGCAGTATTTT; CDR3: CASSPGGTDTQYF
J: TRBJ1-1; D: .; length: 12; size: few; V: TRBV28; DNA: TGTGCCAGCAGACTTCAGAGGACTGAAGCTTTCTTT; CDR3: CASRLQRTEAFF
J: TRBJ2-3; D: TRBD2; length: 16; size: few; V: TRBV5-4; DNA: TGTGCCAGCAGCCCCTCGACAGCGCGGGGGGGTGATACGCAGTATTTT; CDR3: CASSPSTARGGDTQYF
J: TRBJ1-1; D: .; length: 14; size: many; V: TRBV12-3/TRBV12-4; DNA: TGTGCCAGCAGTTTAGTCCCAGGGGACGCTGAAGCTTTCTTT; CDR3: CASSLVPGDAEAFF
J: TRBJ1-1; D: .; length: 11; size: many; V: TRBV12-3/TRBV12-4; DNA: TGTGCCAGCAGTTTGGAAGCTGAAGCTTTCTTT; CDR3: CASSLEAEAFF
J: TRBJ1-2; D: TRBD1; length: 17; size: many; V: TRBV20-1; DNA: TGCAGTGCTAGAAACATAGGACAGGGACTTGTTAACTATGGCTACACCTTC; CDR3: CSARNIGQGLVNYGYTF
J: TRBJ2-1; D: .; length: 14; size: many; V: TRBV30; DNA: TGTGCCTGGAGAGTAGGGTGGCCCCTGAATGAGCAGTTCTTC; CDR3: CAWRVGWPLNEQFF
J: TRBJ2-1; D: TRBD2; length: 14; size: many; V: TRBV5-1; DNA: TGCGCCAGCAGCTTGATAGCGGGGGGCAATGAGCAGTTCTTC; CDR3: CASSLIAGGNEQFF
J: TRBJ2-3; D: TRBD2; length: 17; size: .; V: TRBV20-1; DNA: TGCAGTGCTCAAGTTCGTAGCGGGAGCATGTGGGCGCATACGCAGTATTTT; CDR3: CSAQVRSGSMWAHTQYF
J: TRBJ1-3; D: .; length: 15; size: many; V: TRBV20-1; DNA: TGCAGTGCCCCCAATAGGGGGGGAACTGGAAACACCATATATTTT; CDR3: CSAPNRGGTGNTIYF
J: TRBJ1-1; D: .; length: 12; size: many; V: TRBV30; DNA: TGTGCCTGGGGAGGAGGTATCGGTGAAGCTTTCTTT; CDR3: CAWGGGIGEAFF
J: TRBJ2-3; D: .; length: 13; size: many; V: TRBV2; DNA: TGTGCCAGCAGTGCCGGTGACACAGATACGCAGTATTTT; CDR3: CASSAGDTDTQYF
J: TRBJ2-5; D: TRBD1; length: 16; size: few; V: TRBV7-2; DNA: TGTGCCAGCAGCTTATCGGCCGGGACAGGGAGAGAGACCCAGTACTTC; CDR3: CASSLSAGTGRETQYF
J: TRBJ2-2; D: TRBD2; length: 19; size: many; V: TRBV18; DNA: TGTGCCAGCTCACCACGCCTAGCGGGAGGGCCCTTCAAAGCCGGGGAGCTGTTTTTT; CDR3: CASSPRLAGGPFKAGELFF
J: TRBJ2-7; D: .; length: 12; size: many; V: TRBV29-1; DNA: TGCAGCGTTGCAGGGCGCTCCTACGAGCAGTACTTC; CDR3: CSVAGRSYEQYF
J: TRBJ1-3; D: .; length: 17; size: many; V: TRBV7-8; DNA: TGTGCCAGCAGCCCCGAGGCGTCCGTCATCTCTGGAAACACCATATATTTT; CDR3: CASSPEASVISGNTIYF
J: TRBJ2-7; D: .; length: 13; size: many; V: TRBV20-1; DNA: TGCAGTGCTAGGGGCCAAGTCGTAGGGGAGCAGTACTTC; CDR3: CSARGQVVGEQYF
J: TRBJ2-1; D: .; length: 16; size: many; V: TRBV7-2; DNA: TGTGCCAGCAGCTTAGTCCCACTAGGCTCCTACAATGAGCAGTTCTTC; CDR3: CASSLVPLGSYNEQFF
J: TRBJ2-7; D: .; length: 12; size: many; V: TRBV5-4; DNA: TGTGCCAGCAGCTCGTACGAGAGCGAGCAGTACTTC; CDR3: CASSSYESEQYF
J: TRBJ2-7; D: .; length: 14; size: once; V: TRBV13; DNA: TGTGCCAGCAGCTTATTGACGAGCTCCTACGAGCAGTACTTC; CDR3: CASSLLTSSYEQYF